The 27 T cell receptor beta chains presented below share a single source sample, sequenced in a study of CD8 T cells in ankylosing spondylitis. One entry per CDR3 protein, called by TCRdb with MiXCR from the 5' RACE reads. Seen here are 240,000 or so distinct CDR3 sequences, approximately 11% observed once, and the top ten hold approximately 6.6%. The sample consisted of blood, either unsorted or a sorted T cell fraction (not recorded which). Every receptor here comes from a male donor with ankylosing spondylitis or in good health (not recorded which).

This clonotype was detected only a few times. The rearrangement joins TRBV25-1 to TRBJ1-2; D not resolved. The CDR3 is 11 amino acids. V gave up 5 bases and J gave up 6 bases, with 7 bases separating them. Germline CDR1 and CDR2: MGHDK and SYGVNS. CDR3: CASSFGDGYTF. The CDR3 DNA follows: TGTGCCAGCAGTTTCGGGGATGGCTACACCTTC.

A remark on this clonotype: Relative to the germline gene, one junction end is altered; a read error may explain this. The DNA for the CDR3 is TGCTCCAGCAGCTTGGGACTAGTAGGCGCGGGTCGCACCGGGGAGCTGTTTTTT. Translation gives CSSSLGLVGAGRTGELFF. The gene calls are TRBV5-1 and TRBJ2-2; 8 bases are shared with TRBD2. Germline CDR1 SGHRS, CDR2 YFSETQ. The CDR3 consists of 18 residues. Full variable domain (outside the CDR3, taken from reference TRBV5-1 and TRBJ2-2): KAGVTQTPRYLIKTRGQQVTLSCSPISGHRSVSWYQQTPGQGLQFLFEYFSETQRNKGNFPGRFSGRQFSNSRSEMNVSTLELGDSALYLCSSSLGLVGAGRTGELFFGEGSRLTVL.

This clonotype was counted at least ten times. The chain's CDR3 is CASSTAYEQYF. The CDR3 coding sequence is TGCGCCAGCAGCACCGCCTACGAGCAGTACTTC. This chain links TRBV10-2 with TRBJ2-7; D gene uncertain. In germline, CDR1 is WSHSY, CDR2 SAAADI. V shed 6 bases and J shed 2 bases, with 5 bases lying between them. The CDR3 loop spans 11 amino acids.

There are many counts of this clonotype. This sequence joins TRBV12-3 or TRBV12-4 and TRBJ2-1; 8 positions agree with TRBD2. Trimming cost V 7 bases and J 9 bases; bases outside gene matches: 14. The length of the CDR3 is 15 residues. CDR3 sequence: CASNPGRERELEQFF. In DNA form, the CDR3 reads TGTGCCAGCAACCCAGGGCGGGAGCGGGAGCTTGAGCAGTTCTTC.

In the case of this clonotype: A much more abundant neighbour one base away suggests this may be a read error. The chain is built from TRBV7-9 and TRBJ2-1; unclear D gene. Germline CDR1 is SEHNR and CDR2 is FQNEAQ (reference sequence). This CDR3 is built from 17 residues. The CDR3 nucleotides read TGTGTCAGCAGCTTAGCTCCGACCAGGTTCTCCTACAATGAGCAGTTCTTC. The encoded protein is CVSSLAPTRFSYNEQFF.

At least ten counts were recorded for this clonotype. V and J are TRBV29-1 and TRBJ2-5; 8 nucleotides agree with TRBD2. CDR3 length equals 13 residues. Germline V CDR1 and CDR2: SQVTM, ANQGSEA. Trimming removed 1 base from V and 5 bases from J; junction bases left unmatched: 3. The CDR3 spells CSVEGLARETQYF. The CDR3, as DNA: TGCAGCGTTGAAGGACTAGCGAGGGAGACCCAGTACTTC. The whole variable domain, filled in from reference TRBV29-1 and TRBJ2-5, reads SAVISQKPSRDICQRGTSLTIQCQVDSQVTMMFWYRQQPGQSLTLIATANQGSEATYESGFVIDKFPISRPNLTFSTLTVSNMSPEDSSIYLCSVEGLARETQYFGPGTRLLVL.

On this clonotype itself: One base away lies a much larger clone, so this may be a sequencing read error. The chain links TRBV20-1 to TRBJ2-1; 10 nucleotides match TRBD2. CDR1 is DFQATT and CDR2 is SNEGSKA in the germline V gene (reference sequence). This CDR3 comprises 16 residues. V lost 1 base, J lost 9 bases, and 12 bases stayed unmatched. CDR3 loop: CSARGPGTSVIREQFF. CDR3 DNA: TGCAGTGCTAGAGGTCCGGGGACTAGCGTGATCCGTGAGCAGTTCTTC.

This clonotype came up many times. The chain is built from TRBV6-1 and TRBJ1-1; 9 nucleotides align to TRBD1. V lost 6 bases to trimming and J lost 4 bases; unmatched junction nucleotides: 6. In germline, CDR1 is MNHNS, CDR2 SASEGT. CDR3 length: 14 amino acids. This CDR3 is CASRLTGGITEAFF. The CDR3 nucleotides are TGTGCCAGCAGATTGACAGGGGGGATCACTGAAGCTTTCTTT.

In its sample, this clonotype was seen many times. The rearrangement uses TRBV5-5 and TRBJ2-1; 8 positions agree with TRBD2. The V gene end was trimmed by 1 base and the J gene end by 8 bases; junction bases not matched to a gene: 8. This CDR3 spans 15 amino acids. Germline CDR1 reads SGHKS; CDR2 reads YYEKEE (reference sequence). In DNA form, the CDR3 reads TGTGCCAGCAGCTTGTGGGGACTAGTCCCCCATGAGCAGTTCTTC. Its translation: CASSLWGLVPHEQFF.

This clonotype was seen many times. J is TRBJ2-2 and V is TRBV4-2; a weak D match, TRBD2 (7 bases). Germline CDR1 reads LGHNA; CDR2 reads YNFKEQ. CDR3 length equals 16 residues. V was shortened by 2 bases and J by 2 bases, with 12 bases between the two germline ends. The CDR3 nucleotides read TGTGCCAGCAGCCAAATGCGGGGGCAAAACACCGGGGAGCTGTTTTTT. Translated, it gives CASSQMRGQNTGELFF.

This clonotype has ten or more counts. CDR3 sequence (DNA): TGTGCCAGCAGCTTAGGTCCAGCGAGCGAGCAGTACTTC. Its protein is CASSLGPASEQYF. The gene calls are TRBV7-3 and TRBJ2-7, with D unresolved. The CDR3 is made up of 13 amino acids. Trimming removed 2 bases at V and 6 bases at J, with 11 bases between. Germline lookup yields CDR1 SGHTA and CDR2 FQGTGA.

This clonotype occurred many times. The chain recombines TRBV6-2 or TRBV6-3 with TRBJ2-1; D is possibly TRBD1 (5 bases). Deletions cut 0 bases from V and 5 bases from J, with 20 bases between. Germline V CDR1 and CDR2: MNHEY, SVGEGT. The CDR3 is 18 residues long. The CDR3 region is CASSYSPIRRDNNNEQFF. DNA of the CDR3: TGTGCCAGCAGTTACTCCCCCATACGCAGGGATAACAACAATGAGCAGTTCTTC.

This clonotype came up many times. The chain has TRBV5-6 and TRBJ1-1; D is perhaps TRBD1 (6 bases). Germline V gives CDR1 SGHDT, CDR2 YYEEEE. CDR3 length: 15 amino acids. Trimming removed 0 bases at V and 3 bases at J, with 12 bases between. This CDR3 reads CASSLEGGRDTEAFF. CDR3 DNA: TGTGCCAGCAGCTTGGAGGGGGGAAGGGACACTGAAGCTTTCTTT.

The V gene is TRBV3-1, the J gene TRBJ1-2, with TRBD1 as a possible D gene (6 bases). The length of the CDR3 is 15 residues. The germline CDR1 and CDR2 sequences are LGHDT and YNNKEL (reference sequence). The V gene lost 4 bases and the J gene lost 4 bases, with 16 bases spanning the gap. CDR3 residues: CASSLGGALGYGYTF. The CDR3 DNA reads as TGTGCCAGCAGCCTAGGGGGGGCCCTAGGCTATGGCTACACCTTC.

The V call is TRBV28, the J call TRBJ2-1, with no clear D. The CDR3 spans 11 residues. CDR1 is MDHEN and CDR2 is SYDVKM in the germline V gene. V was cut by 6 bases and J by 10 bases, with 10 bases left in between. DNA of the CDR3: TGTGCCAGCAGGATGACATCCGAGCAGTTCTTC. It encodes CASRMTSEQFF.

This clonotype has a count of ten or more. The chain recombines TRBV7-8 with TRBJ2-5, with a tentative D call TRBD1 (6 bases). The CDR3 extends over 13 amino acids. Trimming shortened V by 4 bases and J by 5 bases, and 11 bases separated the two germline ends. Germline values: CDR1 SGHVS, CDR2 FQNEAQ. Here the CDR3 reads CASSYRVGETQYF. The CDR3 DNA sequence: TGTGCCAGCAGCTACAGGGTAGGGGAGACCCAGTACTTC.

Many counts were recorded for this clonotype. This chain uses TRBV9 with TRBJ2-3; D is unresolved. The CDR3 consists of 14 residues. Trimming cost V 0 bases and J 0 bases, with 5 bases left between them. Per the germline V gene, CDR1 is SGDLS and CDR2 is YYNGEE. In nucleotides, the CDR3 is TGTGCCAGCAGCGTAGCTGTCAGCACAGATACGCAGTATTTT. It translates to CASSVAVSTDTQYF.

This clonotype was counted many times. The J gene is TRBJ2-7, the V gene TRBV9; a weak D match, TRBD2 (6 bases). V lost 7 bases, J lost 4 bases, and 21 bases lay in between. CDR1 is SGDLS and CDR2 is YYNGEE in the germline V gene. The CDR3 has 15 residues. The CDR3 coding sequence is TGTGCCAGCTCGAAAGGTAGCGGAGCTAGTTACGAGCAGTACTTC. It codes for CASSKGSGASYEQYF.

This chain uses TRBV7-2 with TRBJ2-5; no definite D call. The germline V gene has CDR1 SGHTA and CDR2 FQGNSA. The V end was cut by 6 bases, the J end by 5 bases, with 13 bases between. CDR3 length: 13 residues. As DNA, the CDR3 is TGTGCCAGCAGGGCAAATGGACGGGAGACCCAGTACTTC. Its protein product is CASRANGRETQYF.

This clonotype was seen repeatedly, ten times or more. V gene TRBV29-1 combines with J gene TRBJ2-1; TRBD2 matches 12 bases. Germline V gene data show CDR1 as SQVTM and CDR2 as ANQGSEA. Losses at the gene ends were 2 bases for V and 0 bases for J; bases not matched to a gene: 8. There are 18 residues in the CDR3. The CDR3, as DNA: TGCAGCGTTGAAAGGTCGCTAGCGGGAGGGTTCTCCTACAATGAGCAGTTCTTC. Translating gives CSVERSLAGGFSYNEQFF.

This clonotype was seen just once. A read error may be the cause here, since a much bigger clone is one base away. This chain connects TRBV7-2 to TRBJ2-1, with TRBD1 as a possible D gene (5 bases). The CDR3 is 17 residues long. Germline CDR1 reads SGHTA; CDR2 reads FQGNSA. The DNA for the CDR3 is TGTGCCAGCAGTTCACACCCCAGGGTTGCTTCTCTCTATGAGCAGCTCTTC. Its protein product is CASSSHPRVASLYEQLF.

Ten or more counts support this clonotype. V and J are TRBV5-1 and TRBJ1-5; no reliable D call. Trimming cost V 2 bases and J 4 bases, with 13 bases left between them. The CDR3 spans 15 residues. Germline V gene lookup returns CDR1 SGHRS and CDR2 YFSETQ. CDR3 region: CASSLGGLANQPQHF. As DNA, the CDR3 is TGCGCCAGCAGCTTAGGAGGCTTAGCTAATCAGCCCCAGCATTTT.

This clonotype was observed many times. V gene TRBV20-1 combines with J gene TRBJ1-1; no clear D gene. The germline V and J ends were trimmed by 3 bases and 9 bases, with 17 bases remaining between them. Germline V CDR1 and CDR2: DFQATT, SNEGSKA (reference sequence). The CDR3 totals 13 residues. The CDR3 reads CSARSRVSLQAFF. CDR3 bases: TGCAGTGCTAGGTCTCGAGTAAGCTTACAAGCTTTCTTT.

This clonotype was observed many times. This chain uses TRBV6-5 with TRBJ2-7; 7 nucleotides line up with TRBD2. Unmatched junction bases numbered 1, after V lost 2 bases and J lost 0 bases. CDR1 MNHEY and CDR2 SVGAGI come from the germline V gene. The CDR3 has 14 residues. The CDR3 DNA follows: TGTGCCAGCAGTTACAGCGGGGACTCCTACGAGCAGTACTTC. Protein product: CASSYSGDSYEQYF.

There are many counts of this clonotype. The V gene is TRBV5-6, the J gene TRBJ2-3; 9 bases match TRBD1. Germline V lookup: CDR1 SGHDT, CDR2 YYEEEE. CDR3 length: 16 residues. After removal of 4 bases from V and 1 base from J, the junction contained 7 bases not matched to a gene. The CDR3 nucleotides are TGTGCCAGCAGCGTCCTAGGGGACAGGGGCACAGATACGCAGTATTTT. Its protein is CASSVLGDRGTDTQYF.

At least ten counts were recorded for this clonotype. The rearrangement links TRBV20-1 to TRBJ2-1; TRBD1 aligns across 9 bases. With V trimmed by 4 bases and J by 3 bases, 7 bases remained unmatched. The germline V gene encodes CDR1 DFQATT and CDR2 SNEGSKA (reference sequence). CDR3 length equals 15 residues. DNA of the CDR3: TGCAGTGCTAACCCCCGGGACAGGGACTACAATGAGCAGTTCTTC. Residues: CSANPRDRDYNEQFF.

In its sample, this clonotype was seen many times. The chain joins TRBV12-3 or TRBV12-4 to TRBJ2-3; no definite D call. CDR3 length: 14 residues. V dropped 2 bases and J dropped 1 base, with 7 bases sitting between them. The CDR3 region has the DNA TGTGCCAGCAGTTTAAACTACCGCACAGATACGCAGTATTTT. This gives the protein CASSLNYRTDTQYF.